This TCR beta chain was obtained from a study of technical replicates of blood from a few donors. This clone has a single count. Assay used: immunoSEQ multiplex PCR; TCRdb lists only in-frame clones, some missing. In the table there are some 71,000 clones, approximately 96% of which are singletons. This sequence was found in a human donor in good health. The sample was T cells isolated from PBMCs.

The CDR3 sequence: CAWARWSGANVLTF. CDR3 DNA: TGTGCCTGGGCGCGATGGTCTGGGGCCAACGTCCTGACTTTC. This sequence joins TRBV30 and TRBJ2-6, with unresolved D. V was shortened by 5 bases and J by 1 base, with 9 bases between the two germline ends. CDR1 GTSNPN and CDR2 SVGIG come from the germline V gene (reference sequence). This CDR3 spans 14 amino acids.